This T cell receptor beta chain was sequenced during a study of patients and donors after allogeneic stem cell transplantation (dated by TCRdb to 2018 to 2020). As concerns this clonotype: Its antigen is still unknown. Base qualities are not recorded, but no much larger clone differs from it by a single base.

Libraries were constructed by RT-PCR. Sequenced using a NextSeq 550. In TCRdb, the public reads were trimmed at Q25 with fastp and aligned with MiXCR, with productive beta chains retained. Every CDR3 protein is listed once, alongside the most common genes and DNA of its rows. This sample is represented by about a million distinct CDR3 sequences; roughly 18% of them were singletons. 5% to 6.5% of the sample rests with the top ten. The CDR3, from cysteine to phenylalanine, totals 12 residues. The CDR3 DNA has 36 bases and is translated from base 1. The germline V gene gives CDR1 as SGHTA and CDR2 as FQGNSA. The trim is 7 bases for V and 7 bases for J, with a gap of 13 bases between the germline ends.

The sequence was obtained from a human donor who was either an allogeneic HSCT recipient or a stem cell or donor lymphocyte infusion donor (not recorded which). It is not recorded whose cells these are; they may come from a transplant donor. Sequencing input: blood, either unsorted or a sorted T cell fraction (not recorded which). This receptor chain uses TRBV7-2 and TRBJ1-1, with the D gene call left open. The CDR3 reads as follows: CASTVAPLEAFF. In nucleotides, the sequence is TGTGCCAGCACCGTGGCCCCCCTTGAAGCTTTCTTT. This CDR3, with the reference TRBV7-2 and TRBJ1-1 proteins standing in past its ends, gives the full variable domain GAGVSQSPSNKVTEKGKDVELRCDPISGHTALYWYRQSLGQGLEFLIYFQGNSAPDKSGLPSDRFSAERTGGSVSTLTIQRTQQEDSAVYLCASTVAPLEAFFGQGTRLTVV.